The 10 T cell receptor beta chains given below trace back to one sample, sequenced in a study of T cell responses to AZD1222 COVID-19 vaccine. The repertoire was sequenced with immunoSEQ multiplex PCR; TCRdb's copy has only in-frame clones and lacks some. The data show more than 65,000 clones, with approximately 83% seen just once and around 3.6% held by the top ten. Sample: peripheral blood, taken 28 days after the second AZD1222 dose. The origin of the receptors is an adult who received the AZD1222 COVID-19 vaccine.

V is TRBV24-1 and J is TRBJ1-1, with TRBD1 as a possible D gene (6 bases). The CDR3 length is 13 residues. From germline, CDR1 is KGHDR and CDR2 SFDVKD. Trimming removed 3 bases at V and 11 bases at J, with 15 bases between. CDR3: CATSDRQVFGAFF. The CDR3 DNA follows: TGTGCCACCAGTGATCGACAGGTTTTTGGGGCTTTCTTT.

The chain recombines TRBV9 with TRBJ2-1, with TRBD2 identical over 10 bases. After removal of 4 bases from V and 2 bases from J, the junction contained 15 bases not matched to a gene. This CDR3 region has 19 residues. CDR1 is SGDLS and CDR2 is YYNGEE in the germline V gene. The CDR3 nucleotides read TGTGCCAGCAGCTTCCCGACTAGCGGGCTCACCGGCCCCTACAATGAGCAGTTCTTC. This translates into CASSFPTSGLTGPYNEQFF.

This chain connects TRBV30 to TRBJ1-2; unclear D gene. The CDR3 is made up of 13 amino acids. Looked up from germline, CDR1 is GTSNPN and CDR2 is SVGIG (reference sequence). Trimming took off 2 bases at V and 4 bases at J, with 11 bases between the two ends. CDR3 in amino acids: CAWSLLALYGYTF. The CDR3 nucleotides read TGTGCCTGGAGTCTCCTCGCCCTCTATGGCTACACCTTC.

The chain is built from TRBV9 and TRBJ2-2; TRBD2 aligns across 11 bases. Germline CDR1 SGDLS, CDR2 YYNGEE. This CDR3 region has 17 residues. Trimming cost V 0 bases and J 6 bases; bases outside gene matches: 7. For the CDR3, the DNA is TGTGCCAGCAGCGTAGGCCCTAGCGGGGGGACAGCCGGGGAGCTGTTTTTT. Translated, it gives CASSVGPSGGTAGELFF.

J is TRBJ1-1 and V is TRBV7-9; no reliable D call. CDR3 length: 14 residues. Germline-derived CDR1 and CDR2 are SEHNR and FQNEAQ (reference sequence). V was shortened by 8 bases and J by 1 base, with 14 bases between the two germline ends. CDR3 nucleotide sequence: TGTGCCAGCGGATTTGCCAACGAGAACACTGAAGCTTTCTTT. This gives the protein CASGFANENTEAFF. The variable domain in full, with the rest retrieved from reference TRBV7-9 and TRBJ1-1, is DTGVSQNPRHKITKRGQNVTFRCDPISEHNRLYWYRQTLGQGPEFLTYFQNEAQLEKSRLLSDRFSAERPKGSFSTLEIQRTEQGDSAMYLCASGFANENTEAFFGQGTRLTVV.

This chain links TRBV11-2 with TRBJ1-2, with TRBD1 as a possible D gene (6 bases). The CDR3 spans 14 residues. Germline V gene sequence: CDR1 SGHAT, CDR2 FQNNGV. Trimming stripped 0 bases from V and 7 bases from J, with 12 bases between. The chain's CDR3 is CASSLEGLGAGYTF. For the CDR3, the DNA is TGTGCCAGCAGCTTAGAAGGGTTGGGGGCTGGCTACACCTTC.

This chain links TRBV7-6 with TRBJ1-1, with D hard to call. The CDR3 sequence is 17 residues long. The V and J ends lost 4 bases and 5 bases respectively, with 23 bases between them. Germline loops: CDR1 SGHVS, CDR2 FNYEAQ. In nucleotides, the CDR3 is TGTGCCAGCAGCTCCTTAATCGGGCGCCGGGGTGGGACTGAAGCTTTCTTT. Protein: CASSSLIGRRGGTEAFF. The full variable domain, with the rest looked up from reference TRBV7-6 and TRBJ1-1, is GAGVSQSPRYKVTKRGQDVALRCDPISGHVSLYWYRQALGQGPEFLTYFNYEAQQDKSGLPNDRFSAERPEGSISTLTIQRTEQRDSAMYRCASSSLIGRRGGTEAFFGQGTRLTVV.

A note on this clone: Different DNA sequences within this sample yield the same CDR3. This rearrangement joins TRBV9 to TRBJ2-3; D unclear. The germline V and J ends were trimmed by 4 bases and 0 bases, with 3 bases remaining between them. The CDR3 has 12 amino acids. The germline CDR1 and CDR2 sequences are SGDLS and YYNGEE. The CDR3 coding sequence is TGTGCCAGCAGCCCTAGCACAGATACGCAGTATTTT. Protein product: CASSPSTDTQYF. Full variable domain (missing parts from reference TRBV9 and TRBJ2-3): DSGVTQTPKHLITATGQRVTLRCSPRSGDLSVYWYQQSLDQGLQFLIQYYNGEERAKGNILERFSAQQFPDLHSELNLSSLELGDSALYFCASSPSTDTQYFGPGTRLTVL.

The rearrangement links TRBV4-3 to TRBJ1-5; D ambiguous. The germline V gene encodes CDR1 LGHNA and CDR2 YSLEER. V lost 0 bases and J 0 bases, leaving 9 bases between the germline ends. CDR3 length: 16 residues. This chain's CDR3 is CASSQDNHPSNQPQHF. CDR3 sequence (DNA): TGCGCCAGCAGCCAAGATAATCACCCTAGCAATCAGCCCCAGCATTTT.

The chain combines TRBV27 with TRBJ2-2; D perhaps matches TRBD1 (6 bases). V lost 5 bases and J lost 4, with 11 bases in between. Germline V gene sequence: CDR1 MNHEY, CDR2 SMNVEV (reference sequence). This CDR3 is built from 14 residues. The CDR3 nucleotides read TGTGCCAGCAGTGACAGGTTCTTCACCGGGGAGCTGTTTTTT. Translation: CASSDRFFTGELFF.